The TCR beta chain described here comes from a study of beta chain features in type 1 diabetes. Overall study results and limits: Patients' naive, central memory and regulatory TCRB repertoires appeared more alike than those of healthy donors. When VDJ junctions were examined, type 1 diabetes patients showed fewer insertions and more deletions.

With 4 bases removed from V and 10 bases from J, the gap between germline ends came to 11 bases. Germline-derived CDR1 and CDR2 are SGHDN and FVKESK. The CDR3 is 12 residues long. Each of the sorted populations had a purity greater than 98%. Comments on this clone: The antigen remains undetermined.

TCRB transcripts that were expressed got sequenced, as all of the isolated RNA had been reverse transcribed. Some 4 million reads were obtained on average from naive, central memory and regulatory T cell samples. TCRdb's table, derived via immunoSEQ multiplex PCR, lists solely in-frame clones and lacks some. Of just over 600,000 clones listed, roughly a sixth are singletons. This rearrangement joins TRBV14 to TRBJ2-1; no clear D. The receptor was derived from a man aged 18 to 35 in good health. The sequenced material came from naive CD4+ T cells from blood. CDR3 sequence reads: CASSLSWREQFF. The CDR3 DNA reads as TGTGCCAGCAGCCTGAGTTGGCGGGAGCAGTTCTTC.